This T cell receptor beta chain was profiled in a study of technical replicates of blood from several donors. CDR1 LGHNA and CDR2 YNFKEQ come from the germline V gene. There are 16 residues in the CDR3. V was cut by 1 base and J by 7 bases, with 16 bases left in between. Sequenced by immunoSEQ multiplex PCR; TCRdb stores in-frame clones only, minus some. Of almost 70,000 clones in the sample, approximately 88% were seen once. This receptor was identified in a human donor in good health. Some clones in this sample may be carry-over from other donors' samples. The sequencing input was PBMCs. This chain connects TRBV4-2 to TRBJ1-4; weak D call: TRBD1 (6 bases). DNA of the CDR3: TGTGCCAGCAGCCAAGGACAGGCGACGTGGGGTGAAAAACTGTTTTTT. This codes for CASSQGQATWGEKLFF.